These T cell receptor beta chains were read from a single sample in a study of response to subunit inactivated influenza vaccine. TCRdb called the RT-PCR reads again in MiXCR, with one record for every CDR3 protein. The table lists fewer than 250,000 distinct CDR3 sequences, roughly 14% of them singletons. Sequencing was performed on CD8+ T cells sorted from PBMCs, taken less than 6 days after vaccination. These receptors came from a man aged 50 to 60 who received an inactivated influenza vaccine. Both conserved end residues are part of each CDR3. A D gene is named only where the DNA matches it firmly. Expanded clones get a size class; other rows say once, few or many, or leave the size out.

>TRBV28|TRBJ2-7|-|-
TGTGCCAGCAGTCAAGGACTAAACCCTAACTACGAGCAGTACTTC
CASSQGLNPNYEQYF
>TRBV20-1|TRBJ2-1|few|-
TGCAGTGCGGCGGAGACACCCGTCTCCTACAATGAGCAGTTCTTC
CSAAETPVSYNEQFF
>TRBV6-6|TRBJ2-7|many|-
TGTGCCAGCAGACCTCCGGGGGACTACGAGCAGTACTTC
CASRPPGDYEQYF
>TRBV29-1|TRBJ1-1|-|-
TGCAGCGTCCGCGTCGGACAAGCTTTCTTT
CSVRVGQAFF
>TRBV12-3/TRBV12-4|TRBJ1-2|few|TRBD1
TGTGCCAACCGGGACAGGGGAGGGGATGGCTACACCTTC
CANRDRGGDGYTF
>TRBV6-5|TRBJ1-6|-|-
TGTGCCAGCAGTCACTTGCCTTTTGGGGGTAATTCACCCCTCCACTTT
CASSHLPFGGNSPLHF
>TRBV11-1|TRBJ2-1|few|-
TGTGCCAGCAGCTCAAACGCGGCGGATAAATCGAGCCGGGGATACAATGAGCAGTTCTTC
CASSSNAADKSSRGYNEQFF
>TRBV11-2|TRBJ2-5|few|-
TGTGCCAGCAGCTCCTTAAGGAGTCTGGAGACCCAGTACTTC
CASSSLRSLETQYF
>TRBV11-2|TRBJ2-7|many|TRBD2
TGTGCCAGCAGCTCCGAAGCGGGGGGCTCCTACGAGCAGTACTTC
CASSSEAGGSYEQYF
>TRBV19|TRBJ2-5|few|-
TGTGCCAGTAGTGCCCTAGTGGGGGAGACCCAGTACTTC
CASSALVGETQYF
>TRBV5-1|TRBJ2-1|many|TRBD2
TGCGCCAGCAGCTTGGCTAGCGGAGACAATGAGCAGTTCTTC
CASSLASGDNEQFF
>TRBV11-1|TRBJ1-2|-|-
TGTGCCAGCAGCTTCCGGGGTTTTCCTTATGGCTACACCTTC
CASSFRGFPYGYTF
>TRBV29-1|TRBJ2-1|-|-
TGCAGCGTTGAAGGGGGGGCGGGGGCCCTCTTCGGGAATGAGCAGTTCTTC
CSVEGGAGALFGNEQFF
>TRBV9|TRBJ2-1|-|-
TGTGCCAGCAGCGTAGGAATCCCCACCCTTTACAATGAGCAGTTCTTC
CASSVGIPTLYNEQFF
>TRBV10-1|TRBJ2-1|-|TRBD2
TGCGCCAGCAGCCCCGGACTAGCGGGGGGCCAACAGTACAATGAGCAGTTCTTC
CASSPGLAGGQQYNEQFF
>TRBV9|TRBJ1-2|few|-
TGTGCCAGCAGCGTAGAGTTCAGTACTTACTATGGCTACACCTTC
CASSVEFSTYYGYTF
>TRBV18|TRBJ2-3|-|-
TGTGCCAGCTTAGGGGTAAGCACAGATACGCAGTATTTT
CASLGVSTDTQYF
>TRBV20-1|TRBJ2-3|few|-
TGCAGTTCGACAGTCACTAGCACAGATACGCAGTATTTT
CSSTVTSTDTQYF
>TRBV4-1|TRBJ2-3|many|-
TGCGCCAGCAGCCAAGGTAACGGGTGGGGCACAGATACGCAGTATTTT
CASSQGNGWGTDTQYF
>TRBV12-3/TRBV12-4|TRBJ1-3|once|-
TGTCCCAGCAGTTTCGAACGCGCCTCTGGAAACACCATATATTTT
CPSSFERASGNTIYF
>TRBV7-9|TRBJ2-7|-|-
TGTGCCAGCAGCCCTGGGGTCAGACCTTTCTACGAGCAGTACTTC
CASSPGVRPFYEQYF
>TRBV29-1|TRBJ2-3|many|-
TGCAGCGTTGAACGGGGGCCAGATACGCAGTATTTT
CSVERGPDTQYF
>TRBV15|TRBJ2-7|many|-
TGTGCCACCAGCGGATTGAGACAGGAGCAGTACTTC
CATSGLRQEQYF
>TRBV4-3|TRBJ2-1|many|TRBD1
TGCGCCAGCAGCCAAGATGGACAGGGGGGATACAATGAGCAGTTCTTC
CASSQDGQGGYNEQFF
>TRBV20-1|TRBJ2-4|-|TRBD1
TGCAGTGCTAGATCCTCCCCGGGACAGGGTCGAGACATTCAGTACTTC
CSARSSPGQGRDIQYF
>TRBV24-1|TRBJ2-3|-|-
TGTGCCACCAGTGACTCCCGGACTCTCACAGATACGCAGTATTTT
CATSDSRTLTDTQYF
>TRBV15|TRBJ2-7|-|TRBD1
TGTGCCACCAGCAGCGGACAGGGCTTACCCTACGAGCAGTACTTC
CATSSGQGLPYEQYF
>TRBV28|TRBJ2-3|-|TRBD2
TGTGCCAGCAGACGTGACGAGAGCGGGAGGGCCGGGGTGGCGACAGATACGCAGTATTTT
CASRRDESGRAGVATDTQYF
>TRBV4-3|TRBJ2-3|-|-
TGCGCCAGCAGCCAAGACGGTCCAGATACGCAGTATTTT
CASSQDGPDTQYF
>TRBV7-9|TRBJ2-2|-|-
TGTGCCAGCAGCTTAGTTGTCGGAGAGCTGTTTTTT
CASSLVVGELFF
>TRBV15|TRBJ2-2|many|TRBD1
TGTGCCACCAGCAGAGGAGGGACAGGGGGCATTGGGTACACCGGGGAGCTGTTTTTT
CATSRGGTGGIGYTGELFF
>TRBV7-8|TRBJ2-1|-|-
TGTGCCAGCAGCTTACCTCAGGGGAAGGATGAGCAGTTCTTC
CASSLPQGKDEQFF
>TRBV20-1|TRBJ2-3|-|TRBD2
TGCAGTGCCTCGGGGGGGCCAAGCACAGATACGCAGTATTTT
CSASGGPSTDTQYF
>TRBV7-9|TRBJ2-7|few|TRBD2
TGTGCCAGCAGCTTGGGTGCCCAGCGGGGGATCCTCTACGAGCAGTACTTC
CASSLGAQRGILYEQYF
>TRBV4-3|TRBJ2-7|many|-
TGCGCCAGCAGCCAAGACGGCAGGGCCTACGAGCAGTACTTC
CASSQDGRAYEQYF
>TRBV30|TRBJ2-7|few|TRBD2
TGTGCCTGGAGTGTAAAGGTAGCGGGGACCTACGAGCAGTACTTC
CAWSVKVAGTYEQYF
>TRBV12-3/TRBV12-4|TRBJ2-1|-|-
TGTGCCAGCAGGCCCGGGGCCCTGGGGCGCAATGAGCAGTTCTTC
CASRPGALGRNEQFF
>TRBV11-1|TRBJ2-7|few|TRBD1
TGTGCCAGCAGCTTAATCCCCGGTGAAGGACAGGCCTCCTACGAGCAGTACTTC
CASSLIPGEGQASYEQYF
>TRBV19|TRBJ2-4|-|TRBD1
TGTGCCAGTACGCCCCCGACGACAGGGAATGCCAAAAACATTCAGTACTTC
CASTPPTTGNAKNIQYF
>TRBV27|TRBJ1-1|-|-
TGTGCCAGCAGTTTATCGATGGGGACTGAAGCTTTCTTT
CASSLSMGTEAFF
>TRBV4-1|TRBJ2-1|few|TRBD2
TGCGCCAGCAGCCAAGTAATGGGGACTAGTTACGAGCAGTTCTTC
CASSQVMGTSYEQFF
>TRBV7-8|TRBJ2-7|few|-
TGTGCCAGCAGCCCTCATTTAGAACCCCGTCGGTGGGAGCAGTACTTC
CASSPHLEPRRWEQYF
>TRBV4-2|TRBJ2-2|few|-
TGTGCCAGCAGCCCCTACACGAACACCGGGGAGCTGTTTTTT
CASSPYTNTGELFF
>TRBV6-5|TRBJ2-7|-|TRBD2
TGTGCCAGCAGTTACGAGACTAGCGGATTCTACGAGCAGTACTTC
CASSYETSGFYEQYF
>TRBV10-3|TRBJ2-7|-|-
TGTGCCATCAGGACTGCATCGGGGGCTGCCGTCCACGAGCAGTACTTC
CAIRTASGAAVHEQYF